These 27 T cell receptor beta chains were sequenced from one sample in a study of T cell repertoires in cytomegalovirus infection (dated by TCRdb to the late 2010s). Instrument used: Illumina HiSeq 1500. The public reads were quality trimmed at Q25 with fastp and then assembled into clones with MiXCR by TCRdb, keeping productive beta chains. CDR3 protein duplicates are merged, each entry listing the most common genes and DNA. A total of 150,000 to 200,000 distinct CDR3 sequences appear in this sample, 28% of them only once. The ten largest account for about 28% of the sample. Sequenced input: PBMCs. The receptors originated from a human donor in good health (CMV status not recorded). Some clones in this sample may be carry-over from other donors' samples.

This clonotype appeared a few times. This chain connects TRBV7-9 to TRBJ2-1; 7 nucleotides line up with TRBD1. This CDR3 region has 12 residues. J lost 4 bases, V lost 8 bases, and 2 bases had no gene match. Germline CDR1 is SEHNR and CDR2 is FQNEAQ (reference sequence). The chain's CDR3 is CASEGAYNEQFF. The CDR3 DNA sequence: TGTGCCAGCGAGGGGGCTTACAATGAGCAGTTCTTC.

The V call is TRBV5-1, the J call TRBJ1-2; a weak D match, TRBD1 (6 bases). The germline V gene has CDR1 SGHRS and CDR2 YFSETQ. Between the trimmed V and J ends, which lost 6 bases and 5 bases, there was a span of 17 bases. CDR3 size: 14 residues. The CDR3 loop reads CASNPTGTSYGYTF. CDR3 in DNA: TGCGCCAGCAACCCCACAGGGACCTCTTATGGCTACACCTTC. Full variable domain (outside the CDR3, taken from reference TRBV5-1 and TRBJ1-2): KAGVTQTPRYLIKTRGQQVTLSCSPISGHRSVSWYQQTPGQGLQFLFEYFSETQRNKGNFPGRFSGRQFSNSRSEMNVSTLELGDSALYLCASNPTGTSYGYTFGSGTRLTVV.

The J gene is TRBJ2-5, the V gene TRBV6-1; TRBD1 matches at 7 bases. Trimming took 6 bases from V and 2 from J; bases not matched to a gene: 3. CDR3 length: 13 amino acids. Germline-derived CDR1 and CDR2 are MNHNS and SASEGT. The CDR3: CASRQGPQETQYF. In DNA form, the CDR3 reads TGTGCCAGCAGACAGGGGCCGCAAGAGACCCAGTACTTC.

This clonotype turned up a few times. The J gene is TRBJ1-5, the V gene TRBV4-2; TRBD1 matches at 8 bases. The germline V gene encodes CDR1 LGHNA and CDR2 YNFKEQ. V lost 4 bases to trimming and J lost 2 bases; unmatched junction nucleotides: 7. The CDR3 sequence is 16 residues long. CDR3 protein: CASSLQSGQGNQPQHF. The CDR3 nucleotides are TGTGCCAGCAGCCTCCAATCGGGACAGGGCAATCAGCCCCAGCATTTT.

This clonotype was found a few times. The V gene is TRBV7-6, the J gene TRBJ2-1; 7 nucleotides agree with TRBD1. The CDR3 totals 16 residues. Germline V lookup: CDR1 SGHVS, CDR2 FNYEAQ. Germline trimming cut 5 bases from V and 0 bases from J; bases unmatched to any gene: 7. Here the CDR3 reads CASSPPGGSSYNEQFF. The CDR3 bases are TGTGCCAGCAGCCCACCAGGGGGTAGCTCCTACAATGAGCAGTTCTTC.

At least ten counts were recorded for this clonotype. The chain carries TRBV7-9 and TRBJ2-5; D is uncertain. There are 17 residues in the CDR3. Trimming shortened V by 4 bases and J by 5 bases, and 23 bases separated the two germline ends. Germline CDR1 SEHNR, CDR2 FQNEAQ (reference sequence). The CDR3 DNA follows: TGTGCCAGCAGCTCTCTTTCCGGGTCACTCTCTCGTGAGACCCAGTACTTC. Its translation is CASSSLSGSLSRETQYF.

This clonotype was seen only a few times. The rearrangement links TRBV30 to TRBJ2-2; the D is unclear. V was shortened by 2 bases and J by 1 base, with 8 bases between the two germline ends. CDR1 is GTSNPN and CDR2 is SVGIG in the germline V gene (reference sequence). The CDR3 extends over 14 amino acids. This CDR3 is CAWSLVGNTGELFF. CDR3 in DNA: TGTGCCTGGAGTTTAGTGGGGAACACCGGGGAGCTGTTTTTT.

This clonotype was counted only a few times. This chain connects TRBV4-2 to TRBJ1-5, with a possible D match to TRBD1 (5 bases). CDR1 and CDR2 from the germline V gene are LGHNA and YNFKEQ. CDR3 length equals 12 residues. The ends were cut back, 5 bases at V and 9 bases at J, with 11 bases in the middle. In DNA, the CDR3 is TGTGCCAGCAGCGAGGGTGGGGGGCCCCAGCATTTT. Translating it yields CASSEGGGPQHF.

The V call is TRBV7-3, the J call TRBJ1-1; D unclear. Germline V gene sequence: CDR1 SGHTA, CDR2 FQGTGA. V dropped 0 bases and J dropped 8 bases, with 10 bases sitting between them. The CDR3 loop spans 13 amino acids. The CDR3 region has the DNA TGTGCCAGCAGCTTAACGGCCACGGGGGAAGCTTTCTTT. This encodes CASSLTATGEAFF.

This clonotype was observed many times. The CDR3 DNA reads as TGTGCCAGCAGCTTAGCCCCCGTCGGTGAGACCCAGTACTTC. Its translation: CASSLAPVGETQYF. This chain uses TRBV7-6 with TRBJ2-5; no definite D call. The CDR3 is made up of 14 amino acids. The V gene lost 0 bases and the J gene lost 5 bases, with 10 bases spanning the gap. Per germline, CDR1 SGHVS and CDR2 FNYEAQ.

The chain combines TRBV7-6 with TRBJ1-3, with a tentative D call TRBD1 (6 bases). CDR3 length equals 17 residues. CDR1 and CDR2 from the germline V gene are SGHVS and FNYEAQ. Trimming removed 4 bases from V and 4 bases from J, with 20 bases in between. CDR3 bases: TGTGCCAGCAGCTCCTGCCAGGGGCTTATCCTCGGAAACACCATATATTTT. This encodes CASSSCQGLILGNTIYF.

Only a few counts were recorded for this clonotype. The V call is TRBV5-6, the J call TRBJ1-1, with TRBD1 matching over 11 bases. Unmatched junction bases numbered 9, after V lost 5 bases and J lost 0 bases. The CDR3 is 17 residues long. Germline-derived CDR1 and CDR2 are SGHDT and YYEEEE. CDR3 bases: TGTGCCAGCAGACTGGACAGGGGGCGAATTGTGAACACTGAAGCTTTCTTT. Its protein is CASRLDRGRIVNTEAFF. The variable domain in full, with the rest retrieved from reference TRBV5-6 and TRBJ1-1, is DAGVTQSPTHLIKTRGQQVTLRCSPKSGHDTVSWYQQALGQGPQFIFQYYEEEERQRGNFPDRFSGHQFPNYSSELNVNALLLGDSALYLCASRLDRGRIVNTEAFFGQGTRLTVV.

This clonotype was counted a few times. This chain joins TRBV6-2 or TRBV6-3 and TRBJ1-2; D may be TRBD1 (5 bases). The CDR3 has 14 amino acids. Germline-derived CDR1 and CDR2 are MNHEY and SVGEGT. Trimming cost V 5 bases and J 8 bases, with 18 bases left between them. Here the CDR3 reads CASSAPGPTLGYTF. In DNA form, the CDR3 reads TGTGCCAGCAGTGCTCCGGGACCTACTTTGGGCTACACCTTC.

The chain uses TRBV7-8 and TRBJ1-5, with TRBD1 matching over 10 bases. Trimming cost V 6 bases and J 5 bases; bases outside gene matches: 7. The germline gives CDR1 SGHVS, CDR2 FQNEAQ. The CDR3 is 15 residues long. CDR3 in amino acids: CASSRTGGKDQPQHF. The DNA for the CDR3 is TGTGCCAGCAGTCGGACAGGGGGGAAGGATCAGCCCCAGCATTTT. Full variable domain (missing parts from reference TRBV7-8 and TRBJ1-5): GAGVSQSPRYKVAKRGQDVALRCDPISGHVSLFWYQQALGQGPEFLTYFQNEAQLDKSGLPSDRFFAERPEGSVSTLKIQRTQQEDSAVYLCASSRTGGKDQPQHFGDGTRLSIL.

V and J are TRBV14 and TRBJ2-1; the D is unclear. Germline V gives CDR1 SGHDN, CDR2 FVKESK. CDR3 length: 14 amino acids. The ends were cut back, 2 bases at V and 6 bases at J, with 11 bases in the middle. CDR3 loop: CASSQNSWGNEQFF. The CDR3 nucleotides read TGTGCCAGCAGCCAAAACTCCTGGGGCAATGAGCAGTTCTTC. The full variable domain, its missing parts supplied by reference TRBV14 and TRBJ2-1, is EAGVTQFPSHSVIEKGQTVTLRCDPISGHDNLYWYRRVMGKEIKFLLHFVKESKQDESGMPNNRFLAERTGGTYSTLKVQPAELEDSGVYFCASSQNSWGNEQFFGPGTRLTVL.

The chain carries TRBV20-1 and TRBJ2-7; no clear D gene. The ends were cut back, 0 bases at V and 3 bases at J, with 9 bases in the middle. The CDR3 runs 13 residues. CDR1 is DFQATT, CDR2 SNEGSKA, per germline (reference sequence). The CDR3 spells CSARDHGNYEQYF. CDR3 in DNA: TGCAGTGCTAGAGATCACGGAAACTACGAGCAGTACTTC.

The chain is built from TRBV29-1 and TRBJ1-1; 8 bases align to TRBD1. CDR1 is SQVTM, CDR2 ANQGSEA, per germline. The CDR3 runs to 13 residues. V trimming: 6 bases; J trimming: 1 base; junction bases outside the gene matches: 4. CDR3 region: CSVAGGRNTEAFF. Here the CDR3 DNA reads TGCAGCGTGGCAGGGGGCAGGAACACTGAAGCTTTCTTT.

The chain joins TRBV20-1 to TRBJ2-2; 15 bases match TRBD2. Germline-derived CDR1 and CDR2 are DFQATT and SNEGSKA (reference sequence). The length of the CDR3 is 17 residues. The J segment lost 4 bases and the V segment lost 1 base, leaving 4 bases of the junction unmatched. CDR3 DNA: TGCAGTGCTAGAGGGACTAGCGGGGGGGCAGGCACCGGGGAGCTGTTTTTT. It codes for CSARGTSGGAGTGELFF.

The chain uses TRBV12-3 or TRBV12-4 and TRBJ1-4; TRBD1 is a possible D gene (5 bases). V lost 8 bases and J lost 4, with 11 bases in between. The CDR3 runs 13 residues. CDR3 sequence: CASDSPGNEKLFF. The CDR3 coding sequence is TGTGCCAGCGACAGCCCCGGTAATGAAAAACTGTTTTTT.

In its sample, this clonotype was seen a few times. The chain carries TRBV4-3 and TRBJ1-1; perhaps TRBD1 as D (5 bases). Germline CDR1 and CDR2: LGHNA and YSLEER. Trimming removed 4 bases from V and 4 bases from J, with 16 bases in between. This CDR3 has 15 amino acids. CDR3: CASSPHGGRGTEAFF. CDR3 DNA sequence: TGCGCCAGCAGCCCCCATGGGGGTCGCGGCACTGAAGCTTTCTTT.

This clonotype was recorded many times. The chain couples TRBV7-8 to TRBJ2-5; 10 nucleotides line up with TRBD2. CDR3 size: 16 residues. Germline trimming cut 2 bases from V and 4 bases from J; bases unmatched to any gene: 7. CDR1 SGHVS and CDR2 FQNEAQ come from the germline V gene. Here the CDR3 reads CASSLTSGEVGETQYF. In DNA form, the CDR3 reads TGTGCCAGCAGCTTAACTAGCGGGGAAGTGGGAGAGACCCAGTACTTC.

This clonotype was seen more than once but under ten times. The chain employs TRBV7-2 and TRBJ2-3, with D maybe TRBD2 (5 bases). V was shortened by 1 base and J by 5 bases, with 10 bases between the two germline ends. CDR1 and CDR2 (germline): SGHTA, FQGNSA. This CDR3 has 14 residues. CDR3 sequence reads: CASSLGGRGDTQYF. DNA for the CDR3: TGTGCCAGCAGCTTAGGTGGCCGGGGAGATACGCAGTATTTT.

This clonotype was recorded a few times. The rearrangement uses TRBV11-2 and TRBJ2-7; TRBD1 is a possible D gene (5 bases). V lost 2 bases to trimming and J lost 7 bases, with 15 bases between them. The CDR3 sequence is 14 residues long. CDR1 is SGHAT, CDR2 FQNNGV, per germline. CDR3 sequence: CASSLSRGVGEQYF. The CDR3, as DNA: TGTGCCAGCAGCTTAAGTAGGGGCGTGGGGGAGCAGTACTTC.

This chain links TRBV7-9 with TRBJ2-7; 10 nucleotides match TRBD1. The CDR3 is made up of 14 amino acids. The germline V gene has CDR1 SEHNR and CDR2 FQNEAQ (reference sequence). V lost 4 bases to trimming and J lost 3 bases; unmatched junction nucleotides: 3. The CDR3 sequence: CASSSWDRGYEQYF. The DNA of the CDR3 is TGTGCCAGCAGCTCATGGGACAGGGGCTACGAGCAGTACTTC.

This clonotype has at least ten counts. This chain connects TRBV6-6 to TRBJ2-5, with 12 bases matching TRBD1. The CDR3 has 15 residues. The germline CDR1 and CDR2 sequences are MNHNY and SVGAGI (reference sequence). V trimming: 6 bases; J trimming: 5 bases; junction bases outside the gene matches: 7. The DNA of the CDR3 is TGTGCCAGCAGGCGCGGGACAGGGGGCCACGAGACCCAGTACTTC. Translation: CASRRGTGGHETQYF.

There are many counts of this clonotype. This chain connects TRBV7-8 to TRBJ2-4; 7 nucleotides agree with TRBD2. CDR1 is SGHVS, CDR2 FQNEAQ, per germline. CDR3 size: 11 residues. V was clipped by 8 bases and J by 8 bases; unmatched bases: 3. CDR3 DNA: TGTGCCAGCCAGGCGGGGGACATTCAGTACTTC. Protein: CASQAGDIQYF.

J is TRBJ1-1 and V is TRBV6-1; the match to TRBD1 covers 7 bases. V lost 7 bases and J lost 5; bases outside the gene matches: 4. Germline CDR1 and CDR2: MNHNS and SASEGT. This CDR3 is 12 amino acids long. Written as DNA, the CDR3 is TGTGCCAGCACGAAGACAGGGACTGAAGCTTTCTTT. Amino acid sequence: CASTKTGTEAFF.